Below, 31 T cell receptor beta chains from the same sample are listed, as sequenced in a study of shared clonotypes between healthy human individuals. Clones were read by immunoSEQ multiplex PCR, and TCRdb kept only the in-frame ones, dropping some. The sample contains approximately 1.5 million clones, approximately 98.5% of which appear only once. The sequencing sample was made of naive CD4+ T cells sorted from blood. Subset given: CD45RA+ positively selected. These receptors all stem from a man under 40 in good health.

The V call is TRBV11-3, the J call TRBJ2-3, with 8 bases fitting TRBD2. Germline CDR1 SGHNT, CDR2 YENEEA. The CDR3 extends over 17 amino acids. V shed 1 base and J 4 bases; nucleotides not matched to a gene: 10. The CDR3 spells CASSLGTGGPLPDTQYF. The CDR3 DNA reads TGTGCCAGCAGCTTAGGGACGGGAGGGCCCTTGCCAGATACGCAGTATTTT.

The rearrangement joins TRBV18 to TRBJ2-7, with 10 bases lining up with TRBD1. CDR1 is KGHSH and CDR2 is LQKENI in the germline V gene. V trimming: 2 bases; J trimming: 7 bases; junction bases outside the gene matches: 8. The CDR3 is 15 residues long. The CDR3 reads CASSPVGQGVWEQYF. Here the CDR3 DNA reads TGTGCCAGCTCACCAGTAGGACAGGGGGTATGGGAGCAGTACTTC.

This sequence joins TRBV15 and TRBJ2-1; tentative D call: TRBD2 (6 bases). The germline CDR1 and CDR2 sequences are LNHNV and YYDKDF (reference sequence). V was cut by 4 bases and J by 5 bases, with 15 bases left in between. The CDR3 is 15 residues long. CDR3 amino acids: CATSNLLGTHNEQFF. In nucleotides, the CDR3 is TGTGCCACCAGCAACCTATTAGGGACTCACAATGAGCAGTTCTTC.

V gene TRBV6-5 combines with J gene TRBJ2-1; D gene ambiguous. V lost 4 bases and J 0 bases, leaving 13 bases between the germline ends. The CDR3 is made up of 16 amino acids. CDR1 and CDR2 (germline): MNHEY, SVGAGI. CDR3 DNA sequence: TGTGCCAGCAGTTTTCGCAGGTTTGGCTCCTACAATGAGCAGTTCTTC. It yields the protein CASSFRRFGSYNEQFF.

The genes are TRBV7-8 and TRBJ2-5; TRBD1 matches 8 bases. The CDR3 extends over 14 amino acids. The V and J ends lost 5 bases and 4 bases, in that order; junction bases with no gene match: 6. Germline V gene sequence: CDR1 SGHVS, CDR2 FQNEAQ. The DNA of the CDR3 is TGTGCCAGCAGCATCGGGACAGGAGCAGAGACCCAGTACTTC. This encodes CASSIGTGAETQYF.

The J gene is TRBJ2-1, the V gene TRBV5-6; 7 positions agree with TRBD2. Per the germline V gene, CDR1 is SGHDT and CDR2 is YYEEEE. CDR3 length equals 17 residues. V gave up 0 bases and J gave up 8 bases; unmatched junction bases: 14. As DNA, the CDR3 is TGTGCCAGCAGCTTGGACCGGGTAACTAGCGTTTGGGATGAGCAGTTCTTC. This encodes CASSLDRVTSVWDEQFF.

Only a few counts were recorded for this clone. The chain employs TRBV9 and TRBJ1-2; D is unclear. The CDR3 spans 15 residues. Trimming took 4 bases from V and 4 from J, leaving 17 bases between them. Germline V gene sequence: CDR1 SGDLS, CDR2 YYNGEE. This chain's CDR3 is CASSTGVGLGYGYTF. The CDR3 DNA is TGTGCCAGCAGCACCGGGGTGGGCCTCGGCTATGGCTACACCTTC.

The V and J genes are TRBV11-2 and TRBJ2-7; the D is unclear. V gave up 5 bases and J gave up 0 bases, with 14 bases separating them. The CDR3 has 15 amino acids. Germline values: CDR1 SGHAT, CDR2 FQNNGV. Written as DNA, the CDR3 is TGTGCCAGCAGCCCCTCGGTGGGTAACTCCTACGAGCAGTACTTC. Translated: CASSPSVGNSYEQYF. The full variable domain, its missing parts supplied by reference TRBV11-2 and TRBJ2-7, is EAGVAQSPRYKIIEKRQSVAFWCNPISGHATLYWYQQILGQGPKLLIQFQNNGVVDDSQLPKDRFSAERLKGVDSTLKIQPAKLEDSAVYLCASSPSVGNSYEQYFGPGTRLTVT.

The CDR3 sequence: CASRFSSAGGELFF. DNA for the CDR3: TGTGCCAGCAGATTCAGTTCCGCAGGCGGGGAGCTGTTTTTT. The rearrangement uses TRBV7-8 and TRBJ2-2; D uncertain. The CDR3 contains 14 residues. CDR1 and CDR2 (germline): SGHVS, FQNEAQ. V was trimmed by 6 bases and J by 7 bases, leaving 15 bases between them.

This chain links TRBV7-2 with TRBJ2-5; 9 bases map to TRBD2. Germline trimming cut 5 bases from V and 3 bases from J; bases unmatched to any gene: 16. CDR3 length: 18 amino acids. CDR1 is SGHTA and CDR2 is FQGNSA in the germline V gene. This CDR3 reads CASSPRAQPSGNKETQYF. The CDR3 DNA sequence: TGTGCCAGCAGCCCTAGGGCACAGCCTAGCGGGAATAAAGAGACCCAGTACTTC.

The rearrangement uses TRBV28 and TRBJ2-3, with no clear D. The CDR3 loop spans 12 amino acids. V lost 1 base, J lost 10 bases, and 9 bases lay in between. Germline V CDR1 and CDR2: MDHEN, SYDVKM. CDR3 residues: CASSLSWASQYF. CDR3 nucleotides: TGTGCCAGCAGTTTATCTTGGGCTTCGCAGTATTTT.

This clone has just one count. The chain recombines TRBV27 with TRBJ2-5; possible D gene TRBD1, 6 bases. The CDR3 runs 16 residues. The V gene's germline CDR1 is MNHEY and CDR2 SMNVEV (reference sequence). Trimming removed 0 bases from V and 2 bases from J, with 13 bases in between. CDR3 coding DNA: TGTGCCAGCAGTTTATCGGGGGCCACGGGGCAAGAGACCCAGTACTTC. Its protein is CASSLSGATGQETQYF.

V and J are TRBV27 and TRBJ1-2, with D maybe TRBD1 (5 bases). V dropped 4 bases and J dropped 8 bases, with 20 bases sitting between them. CDR3 size: 15 residues. Germline V gene sequence: CDR1 MNHEY, CDR2 SMNVEV (reference sequence). The CDR3 sequence: CASSSRGRGSRGYTF. DNA of the CDR3: TGTGCCAGCAGTTCTCGGGGCAGAGGGTCTCGCGGCTACACCTTC.

This chain uses TRBV6-1 with TRBJ2-4; D may be TRBD1 (6 bases). The germline V gene has CDR1 MNHNS and CDR2 SASEGT. The CDR3 is made up of 18 amino acids. Trimming took 4 bases from V and 0 from J, leaving 19 bases between them. DNA of the CDR3: TGTGCCAGCAGTGGTGACAGGAAGGACAGCCTAGCCAAAAACATTCAGTACTTC. It is translated as CASSGDRKDSLAKNIQYF.

The chain uses TRBV2 and TRBJ2-5; D gene ambiguous. Germline-derived CDR1 and CDR2 are SNHLY and FYNNEI. Trimming cost V 7 bases and J 4 bases, with 7 bases left between them. The CDR3 loop spans 11 amino acids. The CDR3 region is CASIALETQYF. CDR3 nucleotides: TGTGCCAGCATAGCCCTAGAGACCCAGTACTTC. Variable domain in full (rest from reference TRBV2 and TRBJ2-5): EPEVTQTPSHQVTQMGQEVILRCVPISNHLYFYWYRQILGQKVEFLVSFYNNEISEKSEIFDDQFSVERPDGSNFTLKIRSTKLEDSAMYFCASIALETQYFGPGTRLLVL.

This rearrangement joins TRBV7-9 to TRBJ2-1; perhaps D is TRBD1 or TRBD2 (5 bases each). The germline V gene has CDR1 SEHNR and CDR2 FQNEAQ (reference sequence). V lost 5 bases and J 1 base, leaving 12 bases between the germline ends. There are 15 residues in the CDR3. CDR3 sequence reads: CASSRDHGSYNEQFF. CDR3 nucleotide sequence: TGTGCCAGCAGCAGGGACCACGGGTCCTACAATGAGCAGTTCTTC.

This sequence joins TRBV28 and TRBJ1-1, with 10 bases lining up with TRBD1. The CDR3 is 13 amino acids. Germline CDR1 and CDR2: MDHEN and SYDVKM. After removal of 8 bases from V and 5 bases from J, the junction contained 5 bases not matched to a gene. CDR3 nucleotide sequence: TGTGCCAGCGAACCGGGACAGGGGACTGAAGCTTTCTTT. Translated: CASEPGQGTEAFF.

V gene TRBV9 combines with J gene TRBJ2-2; TRBD2 agrees at 11 bases. Germline V gives CDR1 SGDLS, CDR2 YYNGEE. Trimming at V came to 0 bases and at J to 4 bases, leaving 8 bases not matched to a gene. The CDR3 is 18 residues long. CDR3 bases: TGTGCCAGCAGCGTAGAGCTAGCGGGAGGTCGTTTCACCGGGGAGCTGTTTTTT. This encodes CASSVELAGGRFTGELFF.

In this sample, this clone turned up once. The junction does not match germline at one end; this may be a read error. The chain employs TRBV28 and TRBJ1-5; 7 bases agree with TRBD1. Germline V gives CDR1 MDHEN, CDR2 SYDVKM. This CDR3 contains 12 residues. The CDR3 spells CASSLRGRQEDF. The DNA of the CDR3 is TGTGCCAGCAGTTTAAGGGGGCGCCAAGAGGATTTT.

The rearrangement joins TRBV14 to TRBJ2-5; 7 nucleotides line up with TRBD1. The junction had 10 bases not matched to a gene; V was cut back by 5 bases and J by 7 bases. The V gene's germline CDR1 is SGHDN and CDR2 FVKESK. The CDR3 spans 14 residues. CDR3 sequence: CASSSRGLPPTQYF. The CDR3 DNA follows: TGTGCCAGCAGCTCCAGGGGGTTGCCCCCGACCCAGTACTTC.

The V and J genes are TRBV5-4 and TRBJ2-7, with TRBD1 matching over 8 bases. The germline V gene encodes CDR1 SGHNT and CDR2 YYREEE (reference sequence). V shed 4 bases, J shed 1 base, and the junction held 4 bases outside the gene matches. This CDR3 is built from 14 residues. In DNA form, the CDR3 reads TGTGCCAGCAGCGGAGACAGGGGTTCCTACGAGCAGTACTTC. Its protein product is CASSGDRGSYEQYF.

Comments on this clone: Different DNA sequences within this sample yield the same CDR3. The rearrangement uses TRBV15 and TRBJ2-7; TRBD2 matches at 7 bases. V lost 0 bases and J lost 1; bases outside the gene matches: 3. Germline V gene sequence: CDR1 LNHNV, CDR2 YYDKDF (reference sequence). The CDR3 is made up of 15 amino acids. As DNA, the CDR3 is TGTGCCACCAGCAGAGACCCGGGACTATCCTACGAGCAGTACTTC. The encoded protein is CATSRDPGLSYEQYF.

V usage is TRBV27 and J usage is TRBJ1-4; 9 nucleotides agree with TRBD1. The CDR3 extends over 15 amino acids. CDR1 is MNHEY and CDR2 is SMNVEV in the germline V gene (reference sequence). J was trimmed by 7 bases and V by 6 bases; bases with no gene match: 9. CDR3 nucleotide sequence: TGTGCCAGCAGAAAAAGGACAGGGGTGACTGAAAAACTGTTTTTT. The encoded protein is CASRKRTGVTEKLFF.

The J gene is TRBJ1-5, the V gene TRBV6-1; 8 bases are a match to TRBD1. The CDR3 is 15 amino acids. The V and J ends lost 6 bases and 2 bases, in that order; junction bases with no gene match: 6. Germline V CDR1 and CDR2: MNHNS, SASEGT. The CDR3: CASREAGGGNQPQHF. For the CDR3, the DNA is TGTGCCAGCAGGGAGGCAGGGGGCGGCAATCAGCCCCAGCATTTT.

The chain employs TRBV5-1 and TRBJ2-1, with 9 bases matching TRBD2. The ends lost 4 bases at V and 6 bases at J; junction bases unmatched: 11. The CDR3 extends over 16 amino acids. Germline V gives CDR1 SGHRS, CDR2 YFSETQ. The CDR3 DNA is TGCGCCAGCAGCCCTTTAGCGGGAGTAACAATCAATGAGCAGTTCTTC. Protein sequence: CASSPLAGVTINEQFF.

CDR3 sequence reads: CASSLKRDAYTF. CDR3 sequence (DNA): TGTGCCAGCAGCTTAAAAAGAGATGCCTACACCTTC. The chain joins TRBV7-8 to TRBJ1-2, with unresolved D. V was pared by 2 bases and J by 10 bases, with 11 bases between. The CDR3 has 12 amino acids. CDR1 is SGHVS and CDR2 is FQNEAQ in the germline V gene.

The CDR3 nucleotides are TGTGCCAGCTCACCAAGTGCAGGGGGACTAGATACGCAGTATTTT. The encoded protein is CASSPSAGGLDTQYF. The chain couples TRBV18 to TRBJ2-3; weak D call: TRBD1 (7 bases). This CDR3 region has 15 residues. V shed 2 bases and J shed 5 bases, with 14 bases lying between them. CDR1 and CDR2 (germline): KGHSH, LQKENI.

The chain uses TRBV5-1 and TRBJ2-1; TRBD1 might be the D (8 bases). Trimming shortened V by 3 bases and J by 7 bases, and 17 bases separated the two germline ends. The CDR3 spans 15 residues. Germline V gives CDR1 SGHRS, CDR2 YFSETQ. DNA of the CDR3: TGCGCCAGCAGCTACGACGGACAGGGAGGGAATGAGCAGTTCTTC. It encodes CASSYDGQGGNEQFF. The complete variable domain, with remaining parts taken from reference TRBV5-1 and TRBJ2-1, reads KAGVTQTPRYLIKTRGQQVTLSCSPISGHRSVSWYQQTPGQGLQFLFEYFSETQRNKGNFPGRFSGRQFSNSRSEMNVSTLELGDSALYLCASSYDGQGGNEQFFGPGTRLTVL.

The V and J genes are TRBV7-3 and TRBJ2-1; 7 bases match TRBD1. V shed 5 bases, J shed 5 bases, and the junction held 6 bases outside the gene matches. Germline V gene data show CDR1 as SGHTA and CDR2 as FQGTGA. The CDR3 spans 14 residues. The CDR3 loop reads CASSQGQANNEQFF. CDR3 sequence (DNA): TGTGCCAGCAGCCAAGGACAGGCTAACAATGAGCAGTTCTTC. Supplemented by reference TRBV7-3 and TRBJ2-1, the full variable domain reads GAGVSQTPSNKVTEKGKYVELRCDPISGHTALYWYRQSLGQGPEFLIYFQGTGAADDSGLPNDRFFAVRPEGSVSTLKIQRTERGDSAVYLCASSQGQANNEQFFGPGTRLTVL.

Turning to this clone: Other DNA sequences within the sample encode an identical CDR3. The J gene is TRBJ2-2, the V gene TRBV19; D gene unclear. V was clipped by 0 bases and J by 5 bases, with 4 bases between them. Germline V gives CDR1 LNHDA, CDR2 SQIVND (reference sequence). The CDR3 runs 13 residues. For the CDR3, the DNA is TGTGCCAGTAGTATAGATGGGACCGGGGAGCTGTTTTTT. This gives the protein CASSIDGTGELFF.

The chain has TRBV5-6 and TRBJ2-7; 13 bases align to TRBD2. The V and J ends lost 1 base and 7 bases, in that order; junction bases with no gene match: 11. This CDR3 has 17 amino acids. Germline V gives CDR1 SGHDT, CDR2 YYEEEE. CDR3 sequence reads: CASSLIRRLAGGEEQYF. The CDR3 DNA follows: TGTGCCAGCAGCTTGATCAGAAGACTAGCGGGAGGAGAAGAGCAGTACTTC.